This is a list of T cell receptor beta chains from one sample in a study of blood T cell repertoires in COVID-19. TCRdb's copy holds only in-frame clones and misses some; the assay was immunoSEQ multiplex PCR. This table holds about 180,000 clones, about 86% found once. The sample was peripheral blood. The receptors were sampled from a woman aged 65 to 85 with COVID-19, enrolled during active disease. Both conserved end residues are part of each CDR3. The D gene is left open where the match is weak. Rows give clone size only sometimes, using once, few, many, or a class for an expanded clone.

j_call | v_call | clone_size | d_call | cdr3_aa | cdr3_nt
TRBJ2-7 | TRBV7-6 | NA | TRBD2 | CASSLGGLAGGPGSEQYF | TGTGCCAGCAGCTTAGGAGGCTTAGCGGGAGGGCCGGGATCCGAGCAGTACTTC
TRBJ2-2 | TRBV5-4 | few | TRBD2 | CASSLTRKREGQNTGELFF | TGTGCCAGCAGCTTAACACGCAAGCGGGAGGGCCAGAACACCGGGGAGCTGTTTTTT
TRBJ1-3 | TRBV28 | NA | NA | CASSISGSGNTIYF | TGTGCCAGCTCTATTTCGGGCTCTGGAAACACCATATATTTT
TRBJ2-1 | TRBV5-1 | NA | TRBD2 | CASSLGASGSHEQFF | TGCGCCAGCAGCTTGGGGGCTAGCGGGAGCCATGAGCAGTTCTTC
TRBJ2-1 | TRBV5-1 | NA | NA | CASSLGQVNEQFF | TGCGCCAGCAGCTTGGGGCAGGTCAATGAGCAGTTCTTC
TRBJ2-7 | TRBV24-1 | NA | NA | CATSDLVEQYF | TGTGCCACCAGTGATTTGGTAGAGCAGTACTTC
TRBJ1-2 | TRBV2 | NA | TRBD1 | CASSYRGDYGYTF | TGTGCCAGCAGCTACAGGGGAGACTATGGCTACACCTTC
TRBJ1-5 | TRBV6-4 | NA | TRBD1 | CASRTGWVSSNQPQHF | TGTGCCAGCAGGACAGGGTGGGTTTCTAGCAATCAGCCCCAGCATTTT
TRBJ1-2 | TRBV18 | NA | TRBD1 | CASSPSDRGHGGYTF | TGTGCCAGCTCACCATCCGACAGGGGGCATGGTGGCTACACCTTC
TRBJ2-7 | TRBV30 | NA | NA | CAWSVGVSSEQYF | TGTGCCTGGAGTGTAGGGGTTTCAAGTGAGCAGTACTTC
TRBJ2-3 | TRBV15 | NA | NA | CATSENRDTQYF | TGTGCCACCAGTGAAAACAGAGATACGCAGTATTTT
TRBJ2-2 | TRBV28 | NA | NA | CAVEPGNTGELFF | TGTGCCGTAGAGCCAGGGAACACCGGGGAGCTGTTTTTT
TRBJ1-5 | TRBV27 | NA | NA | CASRRLNSNQPQHF | TGTGCCAGCAGGAGGTTGAATAGCAATCAGCCCCAGCATTTT
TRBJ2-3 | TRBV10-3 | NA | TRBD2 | CAISEWREGTDTQYF | TGTGCCATCAGTGAGTGGCGGGAGGGCACAGATACGCAGTATTTT
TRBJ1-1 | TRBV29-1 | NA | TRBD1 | CSVKRQGTTEAFF | TGCAGCGTAAAGAGACAGGGCACCACTGAAGCTTTCTTT
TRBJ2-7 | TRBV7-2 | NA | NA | CASSPRRGSSYEQYF | TGTGCCAGCAGCCCCCGACGAGGTAGCTCCTACGAGCAGTACTTC
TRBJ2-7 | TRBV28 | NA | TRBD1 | CASRVRDRGGYEQYF | TGTGCCAGCAGAGTCCGGGACAGGGGAGGGTACGAGCAGTACTTC
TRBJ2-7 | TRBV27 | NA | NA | CASSFNRDSYEQYF | TGTGCCAGCAGTTTTAATCGGGACTCCTACGAGCAGTACTTC
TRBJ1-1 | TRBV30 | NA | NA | CAWSHGVWNTEAFF | TGTGCCTGGAGCCACGGGGTGTGGAACACTGAAGCTTTCTTT
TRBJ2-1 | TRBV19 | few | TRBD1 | CASSIGTGGHEQFF | TGTGCCAGTAGTATCGGGACAGGTGGTCATGAGCAGTTCTTC
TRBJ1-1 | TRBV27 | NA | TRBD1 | CASSLWTGLVFF | TGTGCCAGCAGTTTGTGGACAGGGTTGGTTTTCTTT
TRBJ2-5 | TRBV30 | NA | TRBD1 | CAWSVTGGWETQYF | TGTGCCTGGAGTGTCACAGGGGGCTGGGAGACCCAGTACTTC
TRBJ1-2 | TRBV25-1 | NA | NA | CASSEGRAPLYGYTF | TGTGCCAGCAGTGAAGGCAGGGCTCCGCTCTATGGCTACACCTTC
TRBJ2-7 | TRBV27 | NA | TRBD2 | CASKYGRANEQYF | TGTGCCAGCAAATACGGGAGGGCCAACGAGCAGTACTTC
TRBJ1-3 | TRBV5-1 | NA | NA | CASSSGTGGNTIYF | TGCGCCAGCAGCTCCGGGACTGGGGGTAACACCATATATTTT
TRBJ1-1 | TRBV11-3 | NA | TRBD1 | CASSKQGAWTEAFF | TGTGCCAGCTCCAAACAGGGGGCATGGACTGAAGCTTTCTTT
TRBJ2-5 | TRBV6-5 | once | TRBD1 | CASSYWTGGQETQYF | TGTGCCAGCAGTTACTGGACAGGTGGGCAAGAGACCCAGTACTTC
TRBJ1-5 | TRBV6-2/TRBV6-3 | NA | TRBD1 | CASSYDRGSNQPQHF | TGTGCCAGCAGTTATGACAGGGGAAGCAATCAGCCCCAGCATTTT
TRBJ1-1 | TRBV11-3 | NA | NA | CASAAGRPEAFF | TGTGCCAGCGCCGCTGGGCGCCCTGAAGCTTTCTTT
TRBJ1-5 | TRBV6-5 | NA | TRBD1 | CASSTQGGNQPQHF | TGTGCCAGCAGTACACAGGGGGGCAATCAGCCCCAGCATTTT
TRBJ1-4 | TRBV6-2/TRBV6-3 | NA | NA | CASSYSVGATNEKLFF | TGTGCCAGCAGTTACTCGGTCGGTGCAACTAATGAAAAACTGTTTTTT
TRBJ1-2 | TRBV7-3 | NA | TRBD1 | CASSLIPGRDRAYGYTF | TGTGCCAGCAGCTTAATCCCAGGGAGGGACAGGGCCTATGGCTACACCTTC
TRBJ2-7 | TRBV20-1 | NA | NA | CSATLSYEQYF | TGCAGTGCTACACTTTCCTACGAGCAGTACTTC
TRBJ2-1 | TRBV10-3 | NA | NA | CAINWDWHNEQFF | TGTGCCATCAACTGGGACTGGCACAATGAGCAGTTCTTC
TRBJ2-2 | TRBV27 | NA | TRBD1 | CASNQDRDTGELFF | TGTGCCAGCAACCAAGACAGGGACACCGGGGAGCTGTTTTTT
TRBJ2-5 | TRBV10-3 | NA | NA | CAISGGMGVETQYF | TGTGCCATCAGTGGGGGTATGGGAGTTGAGACCCAGTACTTC